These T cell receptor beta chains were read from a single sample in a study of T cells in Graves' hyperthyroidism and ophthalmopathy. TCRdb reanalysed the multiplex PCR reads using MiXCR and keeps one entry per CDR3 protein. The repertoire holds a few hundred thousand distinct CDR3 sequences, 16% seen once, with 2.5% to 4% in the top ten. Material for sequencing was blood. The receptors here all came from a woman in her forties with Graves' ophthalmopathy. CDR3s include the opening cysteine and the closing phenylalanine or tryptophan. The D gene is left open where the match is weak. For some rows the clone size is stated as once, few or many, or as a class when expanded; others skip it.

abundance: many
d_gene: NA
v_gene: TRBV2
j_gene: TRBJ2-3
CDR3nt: TGTGCCAGCAGCTGGGGAGGCCAACCCACCGAGACGCAGTATTTT
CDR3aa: CASSWGGQPTETQYF

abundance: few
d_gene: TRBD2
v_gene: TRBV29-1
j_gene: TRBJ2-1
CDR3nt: TGCAGCGTCGACGCGCCGGGACTAGCGTGGTATAACAATGAGCAGTTCTTC
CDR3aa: CSVDAPGLAWYNNEQFF

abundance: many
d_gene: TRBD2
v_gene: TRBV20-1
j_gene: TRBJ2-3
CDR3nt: TGCAGTGCTACGGATCAGCGGGAGCTCACAGATACGCAGTATTTT
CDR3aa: CSATDQRELTDTQYF

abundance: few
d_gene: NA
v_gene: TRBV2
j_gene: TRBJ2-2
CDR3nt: TGTGCCAGCAGTGAAGACGCGGGATACAGCACCGGGGAGCTGTTTTTT
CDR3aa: CASSEDAGYSTGELFF

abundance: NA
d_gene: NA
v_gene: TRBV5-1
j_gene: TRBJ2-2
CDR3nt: TGCGCCAGCAGCTTGTTATTTGTCGGGACTGCGAACACCGGGGAGCTGTTTTTT
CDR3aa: CASSLLFVGTANTGELFF

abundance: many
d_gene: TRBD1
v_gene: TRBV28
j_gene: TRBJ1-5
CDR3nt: TGTGCCAGCAACCCGACAGGGCTACGGCAGCCCCAGCATTTT
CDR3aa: CASNPTGLRQPQHF

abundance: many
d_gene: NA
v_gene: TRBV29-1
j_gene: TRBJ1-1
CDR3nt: TGCAGCGTTGAAGGGACATTGAACACTGAAGCTTTCTTT
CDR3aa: CSVEGTLNTEAFF

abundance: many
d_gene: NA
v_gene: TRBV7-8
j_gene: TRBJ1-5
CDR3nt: TGTGCCAGCAGCTTAGTTCCGGCCTACTACAATCAGCCCCAGCATTTT
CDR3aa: CASSLVPAYYNQPQHF

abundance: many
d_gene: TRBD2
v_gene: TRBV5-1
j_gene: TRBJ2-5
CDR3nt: TGCGCCAGCAGCCCTAGCGGGAGGGCCGAGGAGACCCAGTACTTC
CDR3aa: CASSPSGRAEETQYF

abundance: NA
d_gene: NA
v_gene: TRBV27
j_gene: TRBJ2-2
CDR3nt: TGTGCCAGCAGTACCCGGACTATGAACACCGGGGAGCTGTTTTTT
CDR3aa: CASSTRTMNTGELFF

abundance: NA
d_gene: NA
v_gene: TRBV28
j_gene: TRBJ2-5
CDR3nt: TGTGCCAGCGAAAGGGACACAAAAGAGACCCAGTACTTC
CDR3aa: CASERDTKETQYF

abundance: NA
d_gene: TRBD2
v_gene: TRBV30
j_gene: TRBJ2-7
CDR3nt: TGTGCCTGGGACGGGACTAGCGGCTACGAGCAGTACTTC
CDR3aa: CAWDGTSGYEQYF

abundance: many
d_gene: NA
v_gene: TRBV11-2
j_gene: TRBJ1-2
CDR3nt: TGTGCCAGCAGCTTAGCTGGGGCGCCGGGTAACTATGGCTACACCTTC
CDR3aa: CASSLAGAPGNYGYTF

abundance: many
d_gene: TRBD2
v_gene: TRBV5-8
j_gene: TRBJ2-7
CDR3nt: TGTGCCAGCAGCTGGGAGGGGAGGTCCGAGCAGTACTTC
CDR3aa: CASSWEGRSEQYF

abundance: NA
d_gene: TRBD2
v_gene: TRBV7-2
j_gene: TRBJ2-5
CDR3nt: TGTGCCAGCAGCTTACGTGTAACGGGGGGGGAGACCCGGTACTTC
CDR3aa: CASSLRVTGGETRYF

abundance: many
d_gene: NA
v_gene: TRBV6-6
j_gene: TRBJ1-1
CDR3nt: TGTGCCAGCAGTTACGGGGGTCAGATGAACACTGAAGCTTTCTTT
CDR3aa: CASSYGGQMNTEAFF

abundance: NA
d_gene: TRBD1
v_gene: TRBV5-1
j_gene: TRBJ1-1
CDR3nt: TGCGCCAGCGGCAGGGGGGCTGAAGCTTTCTTT
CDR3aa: CASGRGAEAFF

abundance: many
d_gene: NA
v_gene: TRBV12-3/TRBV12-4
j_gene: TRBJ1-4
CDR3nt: TGTGCCAGCACCAGAACCCCGGCTGTCGCAACTAATGAAAAACTGTTTTTT
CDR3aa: CASTRTPAVATNEKLFF

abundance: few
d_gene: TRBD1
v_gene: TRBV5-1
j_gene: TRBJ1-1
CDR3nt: TGCGCCGGCAGCCGGGACAGGGGGAACACTGAAGCTTTCTTT
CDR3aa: CAGSRDRGNTEAFF

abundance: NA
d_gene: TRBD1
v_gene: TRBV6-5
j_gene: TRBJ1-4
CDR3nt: TGTGCCAGCAGTTCCCGGGACAGGGCTGAAAAACTGTTTTTT
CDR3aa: CASSSRDRAEKLFF

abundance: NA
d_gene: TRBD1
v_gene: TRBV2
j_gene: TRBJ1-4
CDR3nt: TGTGCCAGCAGCAGGAGGGGGACAGGGGGTCGTGGCGAAAAACTGTTTTTT
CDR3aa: CASSRRGTGGRGEKLFF

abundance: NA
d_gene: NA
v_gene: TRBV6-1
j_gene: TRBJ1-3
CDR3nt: TGTGCCAGCAGATCAGACAGTGCTGCGGGTTCTGGAAACACCATATATTTT
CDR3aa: CASRSDSAAGSGNTIYF

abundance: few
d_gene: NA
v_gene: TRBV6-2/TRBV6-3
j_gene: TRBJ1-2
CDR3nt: TGTGCCAGCAGTTACCCCGGGTACTATGGCTACACCTTC
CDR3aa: CASSYPGYYGYTF

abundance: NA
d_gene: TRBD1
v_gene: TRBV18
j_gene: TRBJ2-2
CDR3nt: TGTGCCAGCTCACCACCGCTGGGACAGGGGGACACCGGGGAGCTGTTTTTT
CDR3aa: CASSPPLGQGDTGELFF

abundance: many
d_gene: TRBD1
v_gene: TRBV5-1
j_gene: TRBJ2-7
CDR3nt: TGCGCCAGCAGCTTGATTTTCGGGACAGGGATTGACGAGCAGTACTTC
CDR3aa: CASSLIFGTGIDEQYF

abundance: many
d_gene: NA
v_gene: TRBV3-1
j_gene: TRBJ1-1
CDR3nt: TGTGCCAGCAGCCAAGGGATCGTGAACACTGAAGCTTTCTTT
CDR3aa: CASSQGIVNTEAFF